These 20 T cell receptor beta chains share one sample of origin, sequenced in a study of blood T cell repertoires in COVID-19. TCRdb's copy holds only in-frame clones and misses some; the assay was immunoSEQ multiplex PCR. The sample has 150,000 to 200,000 clones, over 75% seen once; the top ten hold approximately 11%. The sample comprised peripheral blood. These TCRs come from a human donor in a cohort sampled during active COVID-19.

The rearrangement uses TRBV7-2 and TRBJ2-1; D may be TRBD1 (6 bases). V shed 8 bases and J shed 0 bases, with 14 bases lying between them. CDR3 length: 15 residues. CDR1 is SGHTA, CDR2 FQGNSA, per germline. The CDR3 region is CASSRTDSSYNEQFF. In nucleotides, the CDR3 is TGTGCCAGCTCGAGGACGGACAGCTCCTACAATGAGCAGTTCTTC.

V is TRBV2 and J is TRBJ2-7; 9 positions agree with TRBD1. The CDR3 spans 12 residues. Germline assignment: CDR1 SNHLY and CDR2 FYNNEI. Trimming removed 8 bases from V and 6 bases from J; junction bases left unmatched: 5. As DNA, the CDR3 is TGTGCCAGCGGGGGACAGGGAGTCGAGCAGTACTTC. The encoded protein is CASGGQGVEQYF.

V is TRBV18 and J is TRBJ1-1; 9 positions match TRBD1. Germline loops: CDR1 KGHSH, CDR2 LQKENI. The CDR3 contains 13 residues. After removal of 5 bases from V and 5 bases from J, the junction contained 3 bases not matched to a gene. CDR3 residues: CASSDRGVTEAFF. For the CDR3, the DNA is TGTGCCAGCTCAGACAGGGGGGTTACTGAAGCTTTCTTT.

V and J are TRBV11-2 and TRBJ2-5, with TRBD1 matching over 7 bases. Unmatched junction bases numbered 11, after V lost 5 bases and J lost 5 bases. The CDR3 sequence is 15 residues long. The V gene's germline CDR1 is SGHAT and CDR2 FQNNGV. The CDR3 protein is CASSPTGAAEETQYF. DNA for the CDR3: TGTGCCAGCAGCCCCACAGGGGCAGCGGAGGAGACCCAGTACTTC. The whole variable domain, filled in from reference TRBV11-2 and TRBJ2-5, reads EAGVAQSPRYKIIEKRQSVAFWCNPISGHATLYWYQQILGQGPKLLIQFQNNGVVDDSQLPKDRFSAERLKGVDSTLKIQPAKLEDSAVYLCASSPTGAAEETQYFGPGTRLLVL.

This chain connects TRBV7-2 to TRBJ2-6; D gene unclear. CDR1 SGHTA and CDR2 FQGNSA come from the germline V gene. The CDR3 totals 18 residues. V shed 1 base and J shed 4 bases, with 17 bases lying between them. CDR3 sequence: CASSLDNMPGWGANVLTF. CDR3 nucleotide sequence: TGTGCCAGCAGCTTAGATAATATGCCCGGTTGGGGGGCCAACGTCCTGACTTTC. Full variable domain (outside the CDR3, taken from reference TRBV7-2 and TRBJ2-6): GAGVSQSPSNKVTEKGKDVELRCDPISGHTALYWYRQSLGQGLEFLIYFQGNSAPDKSGLPSDRFSAERTGGSVSTLTIQRTQQEDSAVYLCASSLDNMPGWGANVLTFGAGSRLTVL.

This rearrangement joins TRBV14 to TRBJ1-2; the D gene is possibly TRBD1 (6 bases). This CDR3 is built from 13 residues. Trimming removed 3 bases from V and 8 bases from J, with 13 bases in between. Per germline, CDR1 SGHDN and CDR2 FVKESK. CDR3 sequence: CASSHLPGDGYTF. The DNA of the CDR3 is TGTGCCAGCAGCCACCTCCCAGGGGACGGCTACACCTTC.

This chain joins TRBV3-1 (or the pseudogene TRBV3-2) and TRBJ1-6; a weak D match, TRBD1 (6 bases). Trimming removed 4 bases from V and 7 bases from J, with 14 bases in between. Germline V gene sequence: CDR1 LGHDT, CDR2 YNNKEL (reference sequence). The CDR3 is 15 amino acids. DNA of the CDR3: TGTGCCAGCAGCCTTACGGACAGAAAGAATTCACCCCTCCACTTT. Translated: CASSLTDRKNSPLHF.

This clone has only a few counts. The chain is built from TRBV19 and TRBJ1-6, with D possibly matching TRBD1 (5 bases). The CDR3 consists of 15 residues. Trimming shortened V by 3 bases and J by 7 bases, and 13 bases separated the two germline ends. CDR1 is LNHDA, CDR2 SQIVND, per germline (reference sequence). CDR3 bases: TGTGCCAGTAGTATGGGACTTCAAAACAATTCACCCCTCCACTTT. It is translated as CASSMGLQNNSPLHF.

The J gene is TRBJ2-5, the V gene TRBV9; D unresolved. The germline gives CDR1 SGDLS, CDR2 YYNGEE. The CDR3 runs to 12 residues. V lost 3 bases and J lost 7, with 10 bases in between. As DNA, the CDR3 is TGTGCCAGCAGCGACAACCTCTGGACCCAGTACTTC. It is translated as CASSDNLWTQYF.

The chain has TRBV7-2 and TRBJ1-6, with 8 nucleotides matching TRBD1. The CDR3 extends over 15 amino acids. Trimming removed 3 bases from V and 9 bases from J; junction bases left unmatched: 7. Germline lookup yields CDR1 SGHTA and CDR2 FQGNSA. CDR3: CASSFWTGSGSPLHF. CDR3 DNA: TGTGCCAGCAGCTTCTGGACAGGGTCAGGTTCACCCCTCCACTTT.

This chain connects TRBV6-2 or TRBV6-3 to TRBJ2-7; TRBD1 is a possible D gene (6 bases). This CDR3 spans 13 amino acids. The V gene's germline CDR1 is MNHEY and CDR2 SVGEGT. Trimming removed 4 bases from V and 6 bases from J, with 13 bases in between. CDR3 protein: CASSLASGVEQYF. The CDR3 DNA reads as TGTGCCAGCAGTTTAGCGTCAGGGGTCGAGCAGTACTTC.

This clone was detected a few times. The V call is TRBV9, the J call TRBJ1-3; the D gene is possibly TRBD1 (6 bases). With 4 bases removed from V and 2 bases from J, the gap between germline ends came to 13 bases. Germline V gene lookup returns CDR1 SGDLS and CDR2 YYNGEE. This CDR3 is built from 15 residues. CDR3 in DNA: TGTGCCAGCAGCCCCGTAGGGGGAACTGGAAACACCATATATTTT. Its protein is CASSPVGGTGNTIYF. Complete variable domain (other parts from reference TRBV9 and TRBJ1-3): DSGVTQTPKHLITATGQRVTLRCSPRSGDLSVYWYQQSLDQGLQFLIQYYNGEERAKGNILERFSAQQFPDLHSELNLSSLELGDSALYFCASSPVGGTGNTIYFGEGSWLTVV.

With respect to this clone: Other nucleotide sequences from this sample produce the same CDR3. This chain connects TRBV27 to TRBJ1-1; TRBD1 might be the D (5 bases). The germline V and J ends were trimmed by 6 bases and 1 base, with 12 bases remaining between them. The CDR3 contains 14 residues. Germline V gene sequence: CDR1 MNHEY, CDR2 SMNVEV (reference sequence). CDR3 DNA sequence: TGTGCCAGCAGCCCGAGACAGAAGAACACTGAAGCTTTCTTT. Translating it yields CASSPRQKNTEAFF.

In DNA form, the CDR3 reads TGTGCCAGCAGCTTAGCGGGCACAGGGGGCAGGGAGACCCAGTACTTC. This sequence encodes CASSLAGTGGRETQYF. V and J are TRBV7-9 and TRBJ2-5, with 9 bases lining up with TRBD1. From germline, CDR1 is SEHNR and CDR2 FQNEAQ (reference sequence). The V segment lost 0 bases and the J segment 5 bases; nucleotides outside the gene matches: 7. The CDR3 has 16 amino acids.

The chain has TRBV7-3 and TRBJ2-3, with 11 bases aligning to TRBD2. CDR1 and CDR2 (germline): SGHTA, FQGTGA. Unmatched junction bases numbered 4, after V lost 5 bases and J lost 3 bases. There are 15 residues in the CDR3. The chain's CDR3 is CASSPTSGATDTQYF. DNA of the CDR3: TGTGCCAGCAGCCCGACTAGCGGGGCAACAGATACGCAGTATTTT.

The V call is TRBV27, the J call TRBJ2-7, with 8 positions matching TRBD2. Per germline, CDR1 MNHEY and CDR2 SMNVEV (reference sequence). The CDR3 runs 15 residues. V trimming: 0 bases; J trimming: 4 bases; junction bases outside the gene matches: 5. This CDR3 is CASSLSGLASYEQYF. The CDR3 DNA sequence: TGTGCCAGCAGTTTATCCGGACTAGCTAGTTACGAGCAGTACTTC.

The V and J genes are TRBV28 and TRBJ2-1, with 9 positions matching TRBD1. Unmatched junction bases numbered 9, after V lost 5 bases and J lost 7 bases. This CDR3 region has 15 residues. Germline V CDR1 and CDR2: MDHEN, SYDVKM. The CDR3 spells CASSPAGQGFNEQFF. CDR3 in DNA: TGTGCCAGCAGTCCGGCCGGACAGGGGTTTAATGAGCAGTTCTTC.

The CDR3 region is CASSATSGTVNSNQPQHF. For the CDR3, the DNA is TGTGCCAGTAGTGCAACATCCGGGACAGTAAATAGCAATCAGCCCCAGCATTTT. V is TRBV19 and J is TRBJ1-5, with TRBD1 matching over 7 bases. V was pared by 5 bases and J by 0 bases, with 13 bases of the junction left unmatched. The V gene's germline CDR1 is LNHDA and CDR2 SQIVND (reference sequence). This CDR3 is 18 amino acids long.

This clone was seen a handful of times. The J gene is TRBJ2-1, the V gene TRBV19; D is perhaps TRBD2 (5 bases). V was clipped by 0 bases and J by 12 bases, with 15 bases between them. Germline V lookup: CDR1 LNHDA, CDR2 SQIVND (reference sequence). The CDR3 totals 14 residues. The CDR3 protein is CASSIDIQTGTQFF. The CDR3 DNA reads as TGTGCCAGTAGTATAGATATCCAGACGGGAACGCAGTTCTTC.

The CDR3 loop is CASSYPDTPYEQYF. In DNA form, the CDR3 reads TGTGCCAGCAGTTACCCGGACACCCCATACGAGCAGTACTTC. V and J are TRBV6-6 and TRBJ2-7, with a possible D match to TRBD1 (5 bases). V lost 2 bases, J lost 4 bases, and 12 bases lay in between. Germline values: CDR1 MNHNY, CDR2 SVGAGI (reference sequence). CDR3 size: 14 residues.